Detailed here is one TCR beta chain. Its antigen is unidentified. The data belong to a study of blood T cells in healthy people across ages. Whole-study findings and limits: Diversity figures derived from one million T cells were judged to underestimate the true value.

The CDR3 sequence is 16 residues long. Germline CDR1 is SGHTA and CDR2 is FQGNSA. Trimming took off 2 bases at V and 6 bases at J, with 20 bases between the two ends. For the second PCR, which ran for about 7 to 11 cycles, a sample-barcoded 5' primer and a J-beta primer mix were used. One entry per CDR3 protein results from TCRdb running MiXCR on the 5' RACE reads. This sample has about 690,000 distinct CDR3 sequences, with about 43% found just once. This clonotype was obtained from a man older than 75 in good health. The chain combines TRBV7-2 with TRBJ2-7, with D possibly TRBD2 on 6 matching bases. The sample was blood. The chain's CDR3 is CASSLYGTGGVGEQYF. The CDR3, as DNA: TGTGCCAGCAGCTTATACGGGACTGGCGGAGTCGGCGAGCAGTACTTC.